This T cell receptor (beta chain) emerged from a study of T cell repertoires in cytomegalovirus infection. Overall study: The public TCR beta signatures pointed to both CMV infection and matching HLA type. Findings and limits, study-wide: HLA-C-restricted TCR beta clonotypes specific for CMV led the ex vivo response.

Trimming pared 2 bases from V and 3 bases from J, leaving 17 bases between. Germline CDR1 reads MNHNS; CDR2 reads SASEGT. The CDR3 is 16 amino acids. TCRdb itself ran the reads through MiXCR, one entry per CDR3 protein. Among approximately 250,000 distinct CDR3 sequences listed, approximately 22% were seen once. In its sample, this clonotype was seen many times. Its antigen remains unidentified. The V and J genes are TRBV6-1 and TRBJ2-7; no reliable D call. Sample: CD8+ T cells from PBMCs. The clonotype comes from a human donor in good health (CMV status not recorded). Some clones in this sample may be carry-over from other donors' samples. CDR3 sequence (DNA): TGTGCCAGCAGTGAAAGCTGGCAGGCGTCGAGCTACGAGCAGTACTTC. Its translation: CASSESWQASSYEQYF.